Listed below are T cell receptor beta chains from one sample, sequenced in a study of cytomegalovirus exposure and HLA in healthy donors. Generated by immunoSEQ multiplex PCR, the TCRdb table keeps only in-frame clones and is missing some. The data show 90,000 to 100,000 clones, roughly 84% seen once. The sample taken for sequencing was PBMCs. Every receptor here comes from a man between 18 and 29 years old in good health and CMV-seropositive. CDR3s include the opening cysteine and the closing phenylalanine or tryptophan. Fields, in order: J gene, D gene, clone size, V gene, CDR3 DNA, CDR3 protein. The D gene is left open where the match is weak. Some rows have no size entry. The others give once, few or many, or a class for an expanded clone.

J gene: TRBJ1-4
D gene: -
clone size: -
V gene: TRBV6-1
CDR3 DNA: TGTGCCAGCAGTGAAGACTGGTGGGCTTTGGAAAAACTGTTTTTT
CDR3 protein: CASSEDWWALEKLFF

J gene: TRBJ2-7
D gene: -
clone size: few
V gene: TRBV27
CDR3 DNA: TGTGCCAGCAGTTCGCTAAACTCCTACGAGCAGTACTTC
CDR3 protein: CASSSLNSYEQYF

J gene: TRBJ2-7
D gene: -
clone size: -
V gene: TRBV14
CDR3 DNA: TGTGCCAGCAGCCAAGATTGGAGCGAGCAGTACTTC
CDR3 protein: CASSQDWSEQYF

J gene: TRBJ2-5
D gene: TRBD2
clone size: -
V gene: TRBV19
CDR3 DNA: TGTGCCAGTAGTATGACGGGGAGGGCCCGGGAGACCCAGTACTTC
CDR3 protein: CASSMTGRARETQYF

J gene: TRBJ1-5
D gene: TRBD1
clone size: -
V gene: TRBV28
CDR3 DNA: TGTGCCAGCAGTTCCGCACAGGGGGCAGTCGATCAGCCCCAGCATTTT
CDR3 protein: CASSSAQGAVDQPQHF

J gene: TRBJ2-7
D gene: TRBD2
clone size: many
V gene: TRBV19
CDR3 DNA: TGTGCCAGTAGTATTTTGTGGGAGGGCCGGTACGAGCAGTACTTC
CDR3 protein: CASSILWEGRYEQYF

J gene: TRBJ1-2
D gene: -
clone size: -
V gene: TRBV5-4
CDR3 DNA: TGTGCCAGCAGCTTAGCAGGGGCTGCTAACTATGGCTACACCTTC
CDR3 protein: CASSLAGAANYGYTF

J gene: TRBJ1-2
D gene: -
clone size: -
V gene: TRBV28
CDR3 DNA: TGTGCCACCGTAGCGGGGGGCATCTATGGCTACACCTTC
CDR3 protein: CATVAGGIYGYTF

J gene: TRBJ2-3
D gene: TRBD2
clone size: -
V gene: TRBV7-9
CDR3 DNA: TGTGCCAGCAGCATAGGGACTAGCGGAGATACGCAGTATTTT
CDR3 protein: CASSIGTSGDTQYF

J gene: TRBJ2-4
D gene: TRBD1
clone size: -
V gene: TRBV12-5
CDR3 DNA: TGTGCTAGTGGCCATGGACAGGGTAAAAACATTCAGTACTTC
CDR3 protein: CASGHGQGKNIQYF

J gene: TRBJ2-7
D gene: TRBD1
clone size: -
V gene: TRBV2
CDR3 DNA: TGTGCCAGCAGTGGGGGACAGGGATCCTACGAGCAGTACTTC
CDR3 protein: CASSGGQGSYEQYF

J gene: TRBJ1-2
D gene: TRBD1
clone size: -
V gene: TRBV4-3
CDR3 DNA: TGCGCCAGCAGCCAAGATCCCCCGGGACAGAGGGGTGGCTACACCTTC
CDR3 protein: CASSQDPPGQRGGYTF

J gene: TRBJ2-3
D gene: TRBD2
clone size: once
V gene: TRBV9
CDR3 DNA: TGTGCCAGCAGCTTTGGGACTAGCGGGGTAAGCACAGATACGCAGTATTTT
CDR3 protein: CASSFGTSGVSTDTQYF

J gene: TRBJ1-2
D gene: -
clone size: few
V gene: TRBV9
CDR3 DNA: TGTGCCAGCAGCGTAGTCGGAGGGAACTATGGCTACACCTTC
CDR3 protein: CASSVVGGNYGYTF

J gene: TRBJ1-2
D gene: TRBD1
clone size: -
V gene: TRBV6-6
CDR3 DNA: TGTGCCAGCAGTTACTCGATGGGGGACAGCTATGGCTACACCTTC
CDR3 protein: CASSYSMGDSYGYTF

J gene: TRBJ2-7
D gene: -
clone size: -
V gene: TRBV6-5
CDR3 DNA: TGTGCCAGCAGTGTCGGACATCAATCCTACGAGCAGTACTTC
CDR3 protein: CASSVGHQSYEQYF

J gene: TRBJ2-7
D gene: TRBD2
clone size: -
V gene: TRBV5-6
CDR3 DNA: TGTGCCAGCAGCGGGGCGCCCCCGGGGGGGGACGTCTACGAGCAGTACTTC
CDR3 protein: CASSGAPPGGDVYEQYF

J gene: TRBJ2-7
D gene: -
clone size: -
V gene: TRBV18
CDR3 DNA: TGTGCCAGCTCCCTGGAGGGCCCCTACGAGCAGTACTTC
CDR3 protein: CASSLEGPYEQYF

J gene: TRBJ2-7
D gene: TRBD1
clone size: -
V gene: TRBV5-5
CDR3 DNA: TGTGCCACCGAGCCCGGGACAGTCTCCTACGAGCAGTACTTC
CDR3 protein: CATEPGTVSYEQYF

J gene: TRBJ2-5
D gene: TRBD2
clone size: -
V gene: TRBV6-1
CDR3 DNA: TGTGCCAGCAGTGAGCATCAGTCTAGCGGTGTGGAAGAGACCCAGTACTTC
CDR3 protein: CASSEHQSSGVEETQYF

J gene: TRBJ1-5
D gene: -
clone size: -
V gene: TRBV7-9
CDR3 DNA: TGTGCCAGCAGCTTAGTTCGGGATCAGCCCCAGCATTTT
CDR3 protein: CASSLVRDQPQHF

J gene: TRBJ1-4
D gene: TRBD1
clone size: -
V gene: TRBV27
CDR3 DNA: TGTGCCAGCAGTCTAGGAGCCGGGACAGGGGTCGGTAATGAAAAACTGTTTTTT
CDR3 protein: CASSLGAGTGVGNEKLFF

J gene: TRBJ2-3
D gene: -
clone size: -
V gene: TRBV15
CDR3 DNA: TGTGCCACCAGCAGAGGAGGACTCATGGATACGCAGTATTTT
CDR3 protein: CATSRGGLMDTQYF

J gene: TRBJ1-1
D gene: -
clone size: -
V gene: TRBV7-9
CDR3 DNA: TGTGCCAGCAGCTTAGACGGACAGATCCTGAACACTGAAGCTTTCTTT
CDR3 protein: CASSLDGQILNTEAFF

J gene: TRBJ2-1
D gene: -
clone size: -
V gene: TRBV5-6
CDR3 DNA: TGTGCCAGCAGCGTAGGAGTACTAGTCAATGAGCAGTTCTTC
CDR3 protein: CASSVGVLVNEQFF

J gene: TRBJ1-6
D gene: TRBD1
clone size: -
V gene: TRBV5-1
CDR3 DNA: TGCGCCAGCAGCTTGGCATCAGGGGGCTATAATTCACCCCTCCACTTT
CDR3 protein: CASSLASGGYNSPLHF

J gene: TRBJ2-5
D gene: -
clone size: -
V gene: TRBV18
CDR3 DNA: TGTGCCAGCTCACCACCGTCGAGGAAAGAGACCCAGTACTTC
CDR3 protein: CASSPPSRKETQYF

J gene: TRBJ2-3
D gene: TRBD2
clone size: -
V gene: TRBV7-2
CDR3 DNA: TGTGCCAGCAGCCCCGGACTAGCGCCAGATACGCAGTATTTT
CDR3 protein: CASSPGLAPDTQYF

J gene: TRBJ2-1
D gene: -
clone size: -
V gene: TRBV19
CDR3 DNA: TGTGCCAGTAGTACCCGGGACTCGGGGAACTACAATGAGCAGTTCTTC
CDR3 protein: CASSTRDSGNYNEQFF

J gene: TRBJ2-1
D gene: TRBD1
clone size: -
V gene: TRBV7-9
CDR3 DNA: TGTGCCAGTAGGGGACAGGGGTCCGACAATGAGCAGTTCTTC
CDR3 protein: CASRGQGSDNEQFF

J gene: TRBJ2-7
D gene: TRBD1
clone size: -
V gene: TRBV7-9
CDR3 DNA: TGTGCCAGCAGTGATGCGTTTGGGGACAGGGTCTACGAGCAGTACTTC
CDR3 protein: CASSDAFGDRVYEQYF

J gene: TRBJ2-7
D gene: TRBD2
clone size: few
V gene: TRBV28
CDR3 DNA: TGTGCCAGCAGCCCCCCCCGGACTAGCGGTTACGAGCAGTACTTC
CDR3 protein: CASSPPRTSGYEQYF

J gene: TRBJ2-1
D gene: TRBD2
clone size: -
V gene: TRBV5-1
CDR3 DNA: TGCGCCAGTTGCAAGATCAACCGGCTAGCGGGGAGGAATGAGCAGTTCTTC
CDR3 protein: CASCKINRLAGRNEQFF

J gene: TRBJ2-7
D gene: -
clone size: -
V gene: TRBV7-2
CDR3 DNA: TGTGCCAGCAGCTTTGGGGGGGCCAATTACGAGCAGTACTTC
CDR3 protein: CASSFGGANYEQYF

J gene: TRBJ1-2
D gene: TRBD1
clone size: -
V gene: TRBV7-2
CDR3 DNA: TGTGCCAGCAGTGGGACAGCAAACCTCCTCTATGGCTACACCTTC
CDR3 protein: CASSGTANLLYGYTF

J gene: TRBJ2-2
D gene: TRBD2
clone size: -
V gene: TRBV6-5
CDR3 DNA: TGTGCCAGCAGTTACGGCGGGGGAGGCGGGGAGCTGTTTTTT
CDR3 protein: CASSYGGGGGELFF

J gene: TRBJ1-5
D gene: -
clone size: -
V gene: TRBV27
CDR3 DNA: TGTGCCAGCAGTTGTGTCGATGTCGGTTCCACTAGGACAGAGCCCTACAGGAATCAGCCCCAGCATTTT
CDR3 protein: CASSCVDVGSTRTEPYRNQPQHF

J gene: TRBJ1-1
D gene: -
clone size: -
V gene: TRBV19
CDR3 DNA: TGTGCCAGTAGTATAGCGACCCGAGGCGTAAACACTGAAGCTTTCTTT
CDR3 protein: CASSIATRGVNTEAFF

J gene: TRBJ2-7
D gene: -
clone size: -
V gene: TRBV5-1
CDR3 DNA: TGCGCCAGCAGCCCGCAGGGCCACGAGCAGTACTTC
CDR3 protein: CASSPQGHEQYF

J gene: TRBJ2-1
D gene: TRBD1
clone size: -
V gene: TRBV4-1
CDR3 DNA: TGCGCCAGCAGCTCAACGGGACAGGGGATGGATGAGCAGTTCTTC
CDR3 protein: CASSSTGQGMDEQFF

J gene: TRBJ2-5
D gene: TRBD2
clone size: -
V gene: TRBV5-4
CDR3 DNA: TGTGCCAGCAGCCCCACCGGACTAGCGGGAGGACAAGAGACCCAGTACTTC
CDR3 protein: CASSPTGLAGGQETQYF

J gene: TRBJ1-2
D gene: TRBD1
clone size: -
V gene: TRBV27
CDR3 DNA: TGTGCCAGCAGTTTACAGGGGGCTCCGGGGTATGGCTACACCTTC
CDR3 protein: CASSLQGAPGYGYTF

J gene: TRBJ2-1
D gene: TRBD2
clone size: once
V gene: TRBV7-3
CDR3 DNA: TGTGCCAGCAGCTTAAGTAGCGGGAGTTCTAATGAGCAGTTCTTC
CDR3 protein: CASSLSSGSSNEQFF

J gene: TRBJ2-3
D gene: TRBD2
clone size: -
V gene: TRBV7-8
CDR3 DNA: TGTGCCAGCAGCTTAGCAACCTTCGGCGGGGGAATAGATACGCAGTATTTT
CDR3 protein: CASSLATFGGGIDTQYF

J gene: TRBJ2-1
D gene: TRBD1
clone size: -
V gene: TRBV11-3
CDR3 DNA: TGTGCCAGCAGCTTTGGCGGGACAGGGGCCAATGAGCAGTTCTTC
CDR3 protein: CASSFGGTGANEQFF

J gene: TRBJ2-1
D gene: -
clone size: -
V gene: TRBV4-3
CDR3 DNA: TGCGCCAGCAGCCAGTCGCAGGGGCCTACCTACAATGAGCAGTTCTTC
CDR3 protein: CASSQSQGPTYNEQFF

J gene: TRBJ2-7
D gene: -
clone size: once
V gene: TRBV27
CDR3 DNA: TGTGCCAGCAGTAAGGAAGACTCAACCTACGAGCAGTACTTC
CDR3 protein: CASSKEDSTYEQYF